The 22 T cell receptor beta chains presented below share a single source sample, sequenced in a study of blood T cell repertoires in COVID-19. Libraries were prepared by immunoSEQ multiplex PCR; TCRdb keeps only in-frame clonotypes and omits some of them. In the table there are over 250,000 clones, over 75% of which are singletons. The specimen was peripheral blood. These receptor sequences come from a human donor in a cohort sampled during active COVID-19.

The chain combines TRBV4-1 with TRBJ2-1; TRBD2 is a possible D gene (5 bases). Trimming left V 5 bases short and J 7 bases short, with 21 bases between. Germline CDR1 MGHRA, CDR2 YSYEKL. CDR3 length: 16 residues. The CDR3 reads CASSRPGFMEANEQFF. DNA of the CDR3: TGCGCCAGCAGCAGACCAGGCTTCATGGAGGCTAATGAGCAGTTCTTC.

This chain's CDR3 is CASSQRGPGDEKLFF. In nucleotides, the CDR3 is TGTGCCAGCAGCCAGAGGGGGCCAGGAGATGAAAAACTGTTTTTT. The chain recombines TRBV3-1 (or the pseudogene TRBV3-2) with TRBJ1-4, with 7 positions matching TRBD1. Unmatched junction bases numbered 7, after V lost 3 bases and J lost 6 bases. The CDR3 loop spans 15 amino acids. CDR1 LGHDT and CDR2 YNNKEL come from the germline V gene (reference sequence).

This clone showed up just a few times. The chain joins TRBV18 to TRBJ1-1; D unresolved. The CDR3 covers 14 residues. The germline CDR1 and CDR2 sequences are KGHSH and LQKENI. Deletions cut 1 base from V and 3 bases from J, with 9 bases between. The CDR3 DNA is TGTGCCAGCTCACCACTGCAGCGGGACACTGAAGCTTTCTTT. As protein: CASSPLQRDTEAFF.

V is TRBV12-2 and J is TRBJ2-2; the table gives TRBD2 as D, unverified against the DNA. TRBV12-2 is classified as a pseudogene. The CDR3 spans 16 residues. The CDR3, as DNA: TGTGCAAGTCCCGGGAGGGCTAGCGGCTGGACCGGGGAGCTGTTTTTT. Residues: CASPGRASGWTGELFF.

The rearrangement links TRBV15 to TRBJ2-7; no clear D. The germline V and J ends were trimmed by 0 bases and 9 bases, with 9 bases remaining between them. In germline, CDR1 is LNHNV, CDR2 YYDKDF (reference sequence). The CDR3 sequence is 12 residues long. CDR3 sequence reads: CATSRDQEAQYF. The DNA of the CDR3 is TGTGCCACCAGCAGAGACCAAGAAGCGCAGTACTTC. The variable domain in full, completed from reference TRBV15 and TRBJ2-7, reads DAMVIQNPRYQVTQFGKPVTLSCSQTLNHNVMYWYQQKSSQAPKLLFHYYDKDFNNEADTPDNFQSRRPNTSFCFLDIRSPGLGDTAMYLCATSRDQEAQYFGPGTRLTVT.

This clone was counted once. V is TRBV19 and J is TRBJ2-1; 7 positions agree with TRBD2. After removal of 5 bases from V and 10 bases from J, the junction contained 11 bases not matched to a gene. CDR3 length: 14 residues. The germline gives CDR1 LNHDA, CDR2 SQIVND (reference sequence). The CDR3 nucleotides read TGTGCCAGTAGTCTCGGGACTAATAGTAGAGAGCAGTTCTTC. This codes for CASSLGTNSREQFF.

The genes are TRBV2 and TRBJ2-3, with 15 bases fitting TRBD2. V was pared by 5 bases and J by 1 base, with 1 base of the junction left unmatched. Germline CDR1 reads SNHLY; CDR2 reads FYNNEI. The CDR3 runs 16 residues. In DNA, the CDR3 is TGTGCCAGCAGTAGGACTAGCGGGAGGGGCACAGATACGCAGTATTTT. It yields the protein CASSRTSGRGTDTQYF.

V and J are TRBV7-8 and TRBJ2-7; tentative D call: TRBD1 (5 bases). CDR1 and CDR2 from the germline V gene are SGHVS and FQNEAQ. The CDR3 is 16 amino acids. The V end was cut by 5 bases, the J end by 1 base, with 18 bases between. CDR3 region: CASSRQTGALSYEQYF. The CDR3 nucleotides read TGTGCCAGCAGCCGACAAACAGGAGCGCTTTCCTACGAGCAGTACTTC.

The chain joins TRBV6-5 to TRBJ1-1; the D gene is possibly TRBD1 (6 bases). V was trimmed by 8 bases and J by 7 bases, leaving 8 bases between them. This CDR3 contains 10 residues. The germline V gene encodes CDR1 MNHEY and CDR2 SVGAGI. CDR3 protein: CASGQYEAFF. In DNA form, the CDR3 reads TGTGCCAGCGGACAGTATGAAGCTTTCTTT.

J is TRBJ2-5 and V is TRBV14, with TRBD1 matching 7 bases. The CDR3 runs to 15 residues. With 3 bases clipped from V and 4 bases from J, the junction kept 8 bases outside the gene matches. CDR1 SGHDN and CDR2 FVKESK come from the germline V gene. CDR3 nucleotide sequence: TGTGCCAGCAGCCAGTTACAGGGGAATTCAGAGACCCAGTACTTC. It specifies CASSQLQGNSETQYF.

The gene calls are TRBV1 and TRBJ2-1; the table's D call of TRBD2 was not tested on the DNA. TRBV1 is annotated as a pseudogene. The CDR3 consists of 14 residues. The CDR3: CTSGGRGENNEQFF. In nucleotides, the CDR3 is TGCACCAGCGGGGGCCGGGGGGAGAACAATGAGCAGTTCTTC.

V gene TRBV4-2 combines with J gene TRBJ1-2, with D perhaps matching TRBD1 (6 bases). The CDR3 is 14 residues long. From germline, CDR1 is LGHNA and CDR2 YNFKEQ. Trimming took off 0 bases at V and 8 bases at J, with 13 bases between the two ends. CDR3 nucleotides: TGTGCCAGCAGCCAAGAACCAGGGGAGGGGGGCTACACCTTC. It specifies CASSQEPGEGGYTF.

The CDR3 is CASCTGGANEQFF. In DNA, the CDR3 is TGTGCCAGCTGTACAGGGGGTGCCAATGAGCAGTTCTTC. The V gene is TRBV28, the J gene TRBJ2-1; 8 bases fit TRBD1. V was pared by 8 bases and J by 6 bases, with 6 bases of the junction left unmatched. The CDR3 length is 13 residues. Germline V gene sequence: CDR1 MDHEN, CDR2 SYDVKM.

This chain connects TRBV6-5 to TRBJ2-1; the D is unclear. The V and J ends lost 5 bases and 5 bases respectively, with 16 bases between them. There are 15 residues in the CDR3. CDR1 and CDR2 from the germline V gene are MNHEY and SVGAGI. The CDR3 DNA follows: TGTGCCAGCAGTCTCGAGGCAGTCGCTAACAATGAGCAGTTCTTC. It yields the protein CASSLEAVANNEQFF.

This chain links TRBV27 with TRBJ2-6; D call uncertain. This CDR3 is 14 amino acids long. Germline V gene data show CDR1 as MNHEY and CDR2 as SMNVEV (reference sequence). Trimming stripped 1 base from V and 2 bases from J, with 3 bases between. CDR3 sequence reads: CASSLFTGANVLTF. The CDR3 DNA reads as TGTGCCAGCAGTTTATTTACTGGGGCCAACGTCCTGACTTTC.

The chain couples TRBV7-2 to TRBJ2-5, with D tentatively TRBD1 (6 bases). V dropped 1 base and J dropped 4 bases, with 13 bases sitting between them. This CDR3 contains 15 residues. Germline V gene lookup returns CDR1 SGHTA and CDR2 FQGNSA. The CDR3, as DNA: TGTGCCAGCAGCTTAGGGGGGCCCAGTGGAGAGACCCAGTACTTC. Amino acids: CASSLGGPSGETQYF.

The CDR3 here is CASSYSTVGGLAGGTGELFF. CDR3 nucleotides: TGTGCCAGCAGTTACTCAACGGTTGGAGGACTAGCGGGTGGCACCGGGGAGCTGTTTTTT. V and J are TRBV6-2 or TRBV6-3 and TRBJ2-2, with TRBD2 matching 11 bases. Germline lookup yields CDR1 MNHEY and CDR2 SVGEGT. This CDR3 has 20 amino acids. After removal of 0 bases from V and 4 bases from J, the junction contained 13 bases not matched to a gene.

V and J are TRBV6-5 and TRBJ2-2, with a possible D match to TRBD2 (7 bases). Germline V CDR1 and CDR2: MNHEY, SVGAGI. The CDR3 totals 13 residues. Trimming removed 7 bases from V and 6 bases from J, with 12 bases in between. CDR3 in amino acids: CASKGGGAGELFF. The DNA for the CDR3 is TGTGCCAGCAAGGGAGGGGGGGCCGGGGAGCTGTTTTTT.

This clone was detected once. The genes are TRBV24-1 and TRBJ2-3; 8 nucleotides match TRBD1. The CDR3 has 16 residues. After removal of 3 bases from V and 2 bases from J, the junction contained 6 bases not matched to a gene. The germline gives CDR1 KGHDR, CDR2 SFDVKD. CDR3 DNA: TGTGCCACCAGTGATGGACAGGGAAGAAACACAGATACGCAGTATTTT. Its translation: CATSDGQGRNTDTQYF.

The chain combines TRBV27 with TRBJ1-1; 9 positions match TRBD1. CDR1 is MNHEY and CDR2 is SMNVEV in the germline V gene (reference sequence). J gave up 2 bases and V 0 bases, and 1 base lay outside the gene matches. The CDR3 totals 15 residues. CDR3 nucleotides: TGTGCCAGCAGTTTATCGACAGGGGGTAACACTGAAGCTTTCTTT. This codes for CASSLSTGGNTEAFF.

This sequence joins TRBV30 and TRBJ2-7; D call uncertain. Germline V CDR1 and CDR2: GTSNPN, SVGIG (reference sequence). V gave up 5 bases and J gave up 0 bases, with 8 bases separating them. The CDR3 is made up of 12 amino acids. The CDR3 coding sequence is TGTGCCTGGGAATCCTCCTCCTACGAGCAGTACTTC. This codes for CAWESSSYEQYF.

The chain couples TRBV6-5 to TRBJ1-6; D perhaps matches TRBD1 (6 bases). V lost 2 bases, J lost 13 bases, and 12 bases lay in between. CDR3 length: 13 amino acids. Germline CDR1 MNHEY, CDR2 SVGAGI. The CDR3 DNA is TGTGCCAGCAGTTACGAACAGGGAAGGCCCCTCCACTTT. Amino acid sequence: CASSYEQGRPLHF.